This TCR beta chain was identified in a study of blood T cell repertoires in COVID-19. This clone was seen once. V was trimmed by 2 bases and J by 7 bases, leaving 8 bases between them. Germline V gives CDR1 SEHNR, CDR2 FQNEAQ (reference sequence). CDR3 length equals 12 residues. Generated by immunoSEQ multiplex PCR, the TCRdb table keeps only in-frame clones and is missing some. This sample has about 360,000 clones, with over 75% found just once. The source material was PBMCs or T cells enriched from blood (not recorded which). The chain couples TRBV7-9 to TRBJ1-2; unclear D gene. The receptor was derived from a woman aged 40 to 50 with acute COVID-19. The CDR3 bases are TGTGCCAGCAGCTTACAGGTGTTTGGCTACACCTTC. Its translation: CASSLQVFGYTF.